What follows are 17 T cell receptor beta chains derived from one specimen sequenced in a study of blood T cells in healthy people across ages. Sample-barcoded 5' priming and a J-beta primer mix drove a second PCR of roughly 7 to 11 cycles. MiXCR, run by TCRdb on the 5' RACE reads, gives a single entry per CDR3 protein. The profile shows about 1.6 million distinct CDR3 sequences, around 36% of them singletons. Sequences were obtained from blood. The receptors were gathered from a woman in her 30s in good health.

This clonotype appeared a few times. DNA of the CDR3: TGTGCCAGCAGCTCCCGGACAGGGGGTCAGCCCCAGCATTTT. Its protein product is CASSSRTGGQPQHF. This sequence joins TRBV6-5 and TRBJ1-5; 10 positions agree with TRBD1. This CDR3 comprises 14 residues. From germline, CDR1 is MNHEY and CDR2 SVGAGI. Trimming took 6 bases from V and 6 from J; bases not matched to a gene: 5.

This clonotype was detected a few times. The V and J genes are TRBV4-1 and TRBJ2-6, with 7 bases that match TRBD1. This CDR3 has 18 residues. V lost 6 bases and J lost 1; bases outside the gene matches: 12. CDR1 MGHRA and CDR2 YSYEKL come from the germline V gene. CDR3: CASSTGTVYLSGANVLTF. CDR3 coding DNA: TGCGCCAGCAGTACCGGGACAGTCTACCTATCTGGGGCCAACGTCCTGACTTTC.

This clonotype was observed a handful of times. The genes are TRBV6-5 and TRBJ2-7, with TRBD1 identical over 12 bases. The germline V gene has CDR1 MNHEY and CDR2 SVGAGI. The CDR3 is made up of 15 amino acids. J lost 3 bases, V lost 6 bases, and 6 bases had no gene match. The DNA of the CDR3 is TGTGCCAGCAGATGGGGACAGGGGGCGAGCTACGAGCAGTACTTC. Translation: CASRWGQGASYEQYF.

The sample holds a few counts of this clonotype. The chain links TRBV24-1 to TRBJ1-1, with D tentatively TRBD1 (5 bases). This CDR3 region has 12 residues. In germline, CDR1 is KGHDR, CDR2 SFDVKD. V was clipped by 9 bases and J by 0 bases, with 7 bases between them. CDR3 sequence reads: CATDSLNTEAFF. The CDR3 DNA reads TGTGCCACCGACAGTTTGAACACTGAAGCTTTCTTT.

The CDR3 region is CASRIGTSGTGELFF. The CDR3 DNA is TGTGCCAGCCGGATCGGGACTAGCGGGACCGGGGAGCTGTTTTTT. The chain employs TRBV27 and TRBJ2-2; TRBD2 matches at 12 bases. The germline CDR1 and CDR2 sequences are MNHEY and SMNVEV (reference sequence). V trimming: 8 bases; J trimming: 5 bases; junction bases outside the gene matches: 6. The CDR3 has 15 amino acids.

The chain couples TRBV4-1 to TRBJ1-1, with 9 bases matching TRBD1. Losses at the gene ends were 0 bases for V and 1 base for J; bases not matched to a gene: 9. CDR1 is MGHRA, CDR2 YSYEKL, per germline. This CDR3 region has 18 residues. CDR3 amino acids: CASSQDGTGFEGNTEAFF. The CDR3 DNA sequence: TGCGCCAGCAGCCAAGATGGGACAGGGTTCGAGGGGAACACTGAAGCTTTCTTT.

Points on this clonotype: Since no conserved phenylalanine or tryptophan closes the CDR3, a read error is the likely cause. V and J are TRBV7-3 and TRBJ2-7; 11 bases are a match to TRBD1. The DNA end favors TRBJ2-5, so the J call may be wrong. The CDR3 length is 15 residues. Germline CDR1 SGHTA, CDR2 FQGTGA. The CDR3 nucleotides read TGTGCCAGCAGCTTATCCGGGACAGGGGGTGAGACCCAGTACTGC. Encoded protein: CASSLSGTGGETQYC.

A note on this clonotype: With a much larger clone just one base away, this may be a read error. The chain uses TRBV15 and TRBJ1-2; D possibly corresponds to TRBD1 (6 bases). Trimming took off 5 bases at V and 3 bases at J, with 10 bases between the two ends. This CDR3 contains 13 residues. The germline V gene encodes CDR1 LNHNV and CDR2 YYDKDF (reference sequence). Here the CDR3 reads CATSERGHYGYTF. The CDR3 DNA reads TGTGCCACCAGCGAACGGGGGCACTATGGCTACACCTTC.

In its sample, this clonotype was seen a few times. The chain recombines TRBV7-6 with TRBJ2-7, with TRBD2 as a possible D gene (6 bases). Trimming pared 4 bases from V and 3 bases from J, leaving 19 bases between. The CDR3 runs 16 residues. The germline CDR1 and CDR2 sequences are SGHVS and FNYEAQ. The CDR3 loop reads CASSSLYGGRNYEQYF. CDR3 DNA: TGTGCCAGCAGCTCACTGTACGGGGGTAGAAACTACGAGCAGTACTTC.

This clonotype has more than one count but fewer than ten. The V and J genes are TRBV2 and TRBJ1-2, with D maybe TRBD1 (5 bases). The CDR3 loop spans 13 amino acids. Germline lookup yields CDR1 SNHLY and CDR2 FYNNEI. With 11 bases removed from V and 4 bases from J, the gap between germline ends came to 17 bases. CDR3 residues: CAGKKDGTYGYTF. The CDR3 DNA reads as TGTGCCGGCAAGAAGGATGGGACCTATGGCTACACCTTC. Full variable domain (remainder filled in from reference TRBV2 and TRBJ1-2): EPEVTQTPSHQVTQMGQEVILRCVPISNHLYFYWYRQILGQKVEFLVSFYNNEISEKSEIFDDQFSVERPDGSNFTLKIRSTKLEDSAMYFCAGKKDGTYGYTFGSGTRLTVV.

Of note for this clonotype: One end of the junction is discordant with germline, which a read error may explain. The V and J genes are TRBV2 and TRBJ2-7; D is possibly TRBD1 (6 bases). This CDR3 comprises 13 residues. Germline V gene data show CDR1 as SNHLY and CDR2 as FYNNEI. DNA of the CDR3: TGTACCAGCAGTGGGGACATACGCCGCGAGCAGTACTTC. Translation: CTSSGDIRREQYF.

This clonotype has just a few counts. The chain recombines TRBV2 with TRBJ2-1; TRBD1 is a possible D gene (6 bases). The CDR3 is 16 amino acids. The germline CDR1 and CDR2 sequences are SNHLY and FYNNEI. The V end lost 3 bases, the J end lost 4 bases, and 16 bases lay between the germline ends. The CDR3, as DNA: TGTGCCAGCAGTGAGCGGGCAGGGGCCCTATACAATGAGCAGTTCTTC. This gives the protein CASSERAGALYNEQFF.

This clonotype was observed a handful of times. The rearrangement joins TRBV6-1 to TRBJ2-3, with 7 bases aligning to TRBD1. Germline trimming cut 10 bases from V and 1 base from J; bases unmatched to any gene: 11. This CDR3 contains 15 residues. Germline V gives CDR1 MNHNS, CDR2 SASEGT. Written as DNA, the CDR3 is TGTGCCACCGAGGGGGCTAGGTTAGGCACAGATACGCAGTATTTT. Translating gives CATEGARLGTDTQYF.

This clonotype has just a few counts. J is TRBJ2-3 and V is TRBV6-6, with 14 bases identical to TRBD2. The CDR3 runs 17 residues. V shed 0 bases, J shed 3 bases, and the junction held 2 bases outside the gene matches. Germline V gene lookup returns CDR1 MNHNY and CDR2 SVGAGI (reference sequence). The CDR3 DNA reads TGTGCCAGCAGTTACTCGACTAGCGGGGGGGCAACAGATACGCAGTATTTT. Its translation is CASSYSTSGGATDTQYF.

The V call is TRBV5-1, the J call TRBJ2-5; possibly TRBD1 for D (6 bases). The CDR3 totals 15 residues. V lost 3 bases and J 5 bases, leaving 17 bases between the germline ends. Germline V gene sequence: CDR1 SGHRS, CDR2 YFSETQ. CDR3 nucleotides: TGCGCCAGCAGCTCCGGAACAGGGCCACGGGAGACCCAGTACTTC. This encodes CASSSGTGPRETQYF.

This clonotype was recorded a few times. The chain couples TRBV6-2 or TRBV6-3 to TRBJ2-5; the D call may be TRBD1 or TRBD2 (6 bases each). The CDR3 loop spans 14 amino acids. Looked up from germline, CDR1 is MNHEY and CDR2 is SVGEGT. V lost 5 bases and J lost 6, with 16 bases in between. In DNA, the CDR3 is TGTGCCAGCAGTCCCACAGGGACTCGAAAGACCCAGTACTTC. Protein: CASSPTGTRKTQYF.

The J gene is TRBJ2-1, the V gene TRBV7-2; TRBD2 matches 9 bases. The germline V gene encodes CDR1 SGHTA and CDR2 FQGNSA. The trim removed 4 bases at V and 7 bases at J, leaving 5 bases unmatched. This CDR3 is built from 14 residues. For the CDR3, the DNA is TGTGCCAGCAGCTCCCAGGCGGGGGGGAATGAGCAGTTCTTC. This sequence encodes CASSSQAGGNEQFF.